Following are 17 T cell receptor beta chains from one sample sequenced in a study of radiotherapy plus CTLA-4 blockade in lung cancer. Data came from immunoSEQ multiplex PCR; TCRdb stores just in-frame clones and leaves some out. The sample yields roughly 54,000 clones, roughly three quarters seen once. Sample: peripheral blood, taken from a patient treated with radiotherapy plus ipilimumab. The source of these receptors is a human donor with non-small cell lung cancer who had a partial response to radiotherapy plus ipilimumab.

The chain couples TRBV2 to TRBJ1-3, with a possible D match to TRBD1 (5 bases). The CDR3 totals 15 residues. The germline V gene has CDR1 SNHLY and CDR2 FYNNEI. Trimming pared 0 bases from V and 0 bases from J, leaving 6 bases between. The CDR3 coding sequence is TGTGCCAGCAGTGAAGCGGGGGGCTCTGGAAACACCATATATTTT. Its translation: CASSEAGGSGNTIYF.

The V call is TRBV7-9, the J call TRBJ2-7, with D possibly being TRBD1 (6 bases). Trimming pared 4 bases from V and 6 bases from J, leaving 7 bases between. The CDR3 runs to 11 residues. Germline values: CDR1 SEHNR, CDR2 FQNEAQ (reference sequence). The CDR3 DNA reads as TGTGCCAGCAGCTGGGGGCTCGAGCAGTACTTC. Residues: CASSWGLEQYF.

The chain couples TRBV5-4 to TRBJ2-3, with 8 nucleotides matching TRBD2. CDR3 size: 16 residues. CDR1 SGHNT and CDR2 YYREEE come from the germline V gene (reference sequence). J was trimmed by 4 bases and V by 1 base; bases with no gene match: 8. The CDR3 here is CASSLQRGPSPDTQYF. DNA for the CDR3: TGTGCCAGCAGCTTGCAGCGGGGGCCCAGCCCAGATACGCAGTATTTT. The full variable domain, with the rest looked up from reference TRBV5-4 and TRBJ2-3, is ETGVTQSPTHLIKTRGQQVTLRCSSQSGHNTVSWYQQALGQGPQFIFQYYREEENGRGNFPPRFSGLQFPNYSSELNVNALELDDSALYLCASSLQRGPSPDTQYFGPGTRLTVL.

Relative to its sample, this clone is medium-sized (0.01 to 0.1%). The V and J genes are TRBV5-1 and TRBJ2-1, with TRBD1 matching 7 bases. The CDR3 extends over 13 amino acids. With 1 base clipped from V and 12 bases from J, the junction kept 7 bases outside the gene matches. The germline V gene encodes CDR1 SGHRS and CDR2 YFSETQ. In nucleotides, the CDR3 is TGCGCCAGCAGCTTGTTCCAGGACAGGACGCAGTTCTTC. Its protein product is CASSLFQDRTQFF.

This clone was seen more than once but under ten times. CDR3 DNA: TGTGCCAGTAGTATAGCGGCCAGGGACACTGAAGCTTTCTTT. This sequence encodes CASSIAARDTEAFF. The genes are TRBV19 and TRBJ1-1, with D possibly TRBD1 on 5 matching bases. The CDR3 has 14 amino acids. The germline V gene encodes CDR1 LNHDA and CDR2 SQIVND (reference sequence). The V and J ends lost 1 base and 3 bases respectively, with 9 bases between them.

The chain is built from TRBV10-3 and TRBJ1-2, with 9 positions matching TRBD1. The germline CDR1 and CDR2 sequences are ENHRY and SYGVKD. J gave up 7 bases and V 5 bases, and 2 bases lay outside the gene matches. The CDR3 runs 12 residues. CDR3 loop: CAISRQGVGYTF. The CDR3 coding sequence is TGTGCCATCAGTAGACAGGGGGTTGGCTACACCTTC.

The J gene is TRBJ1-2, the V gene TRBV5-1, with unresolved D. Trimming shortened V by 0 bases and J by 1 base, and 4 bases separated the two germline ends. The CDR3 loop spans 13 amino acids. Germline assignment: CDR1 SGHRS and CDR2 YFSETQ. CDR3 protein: CASSLELNYGYTF. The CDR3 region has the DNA TGCGCCAGCAGCTTGGAGCTTAACTATGGCTACACCTTC.

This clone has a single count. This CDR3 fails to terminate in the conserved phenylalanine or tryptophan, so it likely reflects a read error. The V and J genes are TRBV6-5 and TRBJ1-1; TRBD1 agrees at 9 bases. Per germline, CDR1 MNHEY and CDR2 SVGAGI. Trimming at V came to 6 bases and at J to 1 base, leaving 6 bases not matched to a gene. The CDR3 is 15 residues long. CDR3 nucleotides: TGTGCCAGCAGCGACATGGGACAGGGGAACACTGAAGCTTTCCTT. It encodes CASSDMGQGNTEAFL.

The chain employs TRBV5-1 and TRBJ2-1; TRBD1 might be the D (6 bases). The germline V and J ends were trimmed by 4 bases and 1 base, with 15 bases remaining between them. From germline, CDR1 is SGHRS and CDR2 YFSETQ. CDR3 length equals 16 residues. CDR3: CASSLQGPRSYNEQFF. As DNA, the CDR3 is TGCGCCAGCAGCCTACAGGGACCTCGGTCCTACAATGAGCAGTTCTTC.

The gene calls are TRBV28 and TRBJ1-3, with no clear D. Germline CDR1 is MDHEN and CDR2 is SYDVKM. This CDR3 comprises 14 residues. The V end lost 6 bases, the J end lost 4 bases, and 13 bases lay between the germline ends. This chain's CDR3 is CASRSPSVGNTIYF. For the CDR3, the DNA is TGTGCCAGCAGAAGTCCCAGTGTGGGAAACACCATATATTTT.

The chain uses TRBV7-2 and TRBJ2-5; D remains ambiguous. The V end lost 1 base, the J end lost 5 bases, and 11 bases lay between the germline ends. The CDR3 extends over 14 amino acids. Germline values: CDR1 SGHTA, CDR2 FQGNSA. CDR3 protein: CASSLDIRGETQYF. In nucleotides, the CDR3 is TGTGCCAGCAGCTTAGATATTCGTGGCGAGACCCAGTACTTC.

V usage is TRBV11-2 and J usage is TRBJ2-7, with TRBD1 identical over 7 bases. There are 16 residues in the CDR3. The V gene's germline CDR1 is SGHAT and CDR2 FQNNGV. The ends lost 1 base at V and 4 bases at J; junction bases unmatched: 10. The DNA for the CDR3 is TGTGCCAGCAGCTTAGGTAGGACCGACAGGGAATACGAGCAGTACTTC. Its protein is CASSLGRTDREYEQYF.

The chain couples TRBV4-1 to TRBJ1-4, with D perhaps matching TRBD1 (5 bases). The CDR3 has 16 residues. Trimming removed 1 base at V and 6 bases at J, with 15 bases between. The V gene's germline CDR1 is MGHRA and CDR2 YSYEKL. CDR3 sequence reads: CASSQGWGVRDEKLFF. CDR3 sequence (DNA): TGCGCCAGCAGCCAAGGGTGGGGCGTGCGAGATGAAAAACTGTTTTTT.

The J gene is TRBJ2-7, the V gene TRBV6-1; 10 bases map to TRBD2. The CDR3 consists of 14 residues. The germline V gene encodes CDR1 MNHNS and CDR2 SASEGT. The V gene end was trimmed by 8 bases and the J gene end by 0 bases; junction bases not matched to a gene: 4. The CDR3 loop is CASVTSGASYEQYF. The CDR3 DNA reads TGTGCCAGCGTTACTAGCGGGGCCTCCTACGAGCAGTACTTC.

The CDR3 DNA sequence: TGTGCCAGCAGCGTAGAAGTCGGGGGGAAAGAGACCCAGTACTTC. It encodes CASSVEVGGKETQYF. This chain links TRBV9 with TRBJ2-5; 7 bases are a match to TRBD2. Germline V lookup: CDR1 SGDLS, CDR2 YYNGEE. The CDR3 contains 15 residues. Unmatched junction bases numbered 5, after V lost 0 bases and J lost 3 bases.

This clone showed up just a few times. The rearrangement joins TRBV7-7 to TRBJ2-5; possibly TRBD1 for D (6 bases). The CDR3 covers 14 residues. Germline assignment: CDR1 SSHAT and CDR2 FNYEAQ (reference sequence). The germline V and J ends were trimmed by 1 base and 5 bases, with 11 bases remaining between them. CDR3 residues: CASSLGGPKETQYF. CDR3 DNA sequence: TGTGCCAGCAGCTTAGGGGGGCCGAAGGAGACCCAGTACTTC.

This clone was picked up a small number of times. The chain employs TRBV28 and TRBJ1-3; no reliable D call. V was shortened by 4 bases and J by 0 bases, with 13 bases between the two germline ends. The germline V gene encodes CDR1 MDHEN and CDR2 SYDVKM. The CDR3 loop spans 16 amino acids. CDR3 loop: CASSSAGTSSGNTIYF. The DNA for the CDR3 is TGTGCCAGCAGTTCTGCAGGAACGAGCTCTGGAAACACCATATATTTT. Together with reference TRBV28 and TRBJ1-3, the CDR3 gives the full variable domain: DVKVTQSSRYLVKRTGEKVFLECVQDMDHENMFWYRQDPGLGLRLIYFSYDVKMKEKGDIPEGYSVSREKKERFSLILESASTNQTSMYLCASSSAGTSSGNTIYFGEGSWLTVV.